Presented here are 15 T cell receptor beta chains from one specimen sequenced in a study of blood T cell repertoires in COVID-19. Some clones are missing from TCRdb's copy, which holds only in-frame ones; the method was immunoSEQ multiplex PCR. The sample lists about 250,000 clones, approximately 85% occurring once. The sample consisted of peripheral blood. These receptors were obtained from a man in his forties or fifties with active or convalescent COVID-19.

This rearrangement joins TRBV2 to TRBJ2-5; tentative D call: TRBD2 (6 bases). The germline V gene has CDR1 SNHLY and CDR2 FYNNEI. This CDR3 spans 13 amino acids. The ends were cut back, 6 bases at V and 2 bases at J, with 10 bases in the middle. DNA of the CDR3: TGTGCCAGCAGGGGCGGGACGCAAGAGACCCAGTACTTC. Amino acids: CASRGGTQETQYF. Combining the CDR3 with reference TRBV2 and TRBJ2-5 gives the whole variable domain EPEVTQTPSHQVTQMGQEVILRCVPISNHLYFYWYRQILGQKVEFLVSFYNNEISEKSEIFDDQFSVERPDGSNFTLKIRSTKLEDSAMYFCASRGGTQETQYFGPGTRLLVL.

V and J are TRBV28 and TRBJ2-1; D perhaps matches TRBD2 (6 bases). This CDR3 has 16 amino acids. The V gene's germline CDR1 is MDHEN and CDR2 SYDVKM. V gave up 6 bases and J gave up 2 bases, with 17 bases separating them. CDR3 sequence reads: CASRIQAGTPYNEQFF. DNA for the CDR3: TGTGCCAGCAGGATACAGGCCGGGACTCCCTACAATGAGCAGTTCTTC.

As to this clone: The junction and the germline gene differ at one end; a read error may be behind it. The chain links TRBV30 to TRBJ1-1, with 7 bases aligning to TRBD1. The germline V gene encodes CDR1 GTSNPN and CDR2 SVGIG (reference sequence). The CDR3 length is 12 residues. Here the CDR3 reads CAWSLNTEGQTF. CDR3 nucleotide sequence: TGTGCCTGGAGTCTTAACACCGAGGGACAGACCTTT. The full variable domain, rest sourced from reference TRBV30 and TRBJ1-1, is SQTIHQWPATLVQPVGSPLSLECTVEGTSNPNLYWYRQAAGRGLQLLFYSVGIGQISSEVPQNLSASRPQDRQFILSSKKLLLSDSGFYLCAWSLNTEGQTFGQGTRLTVV.

This rearrangement joins TRBV2 to TRBJ2-7; tentatively, D is TRBD2 (6 bases). The V end lost 3 bases, the J end lost 1 base, and 13 bases lay between the germline ends. The CDR3 runs 15 residues. The V gene's germline CDR1 is SNHLY and CDR2 FYNNEI. Here the CDR3 DNA reads TGTGCCAGCAGTGACGATTGGGGGGATTCCTACGAGCAGTACTTC. Amino acids: CASSDDWGDSYEQYF.

The chain has TRBV6-5 and TRBJ2-7; the match to TRBD1 covers 11 bases. The CDR3 contains 15 residues. In germline, CDR1 is MNHEY, CDR2 SVGAGI. V shed 0 bases and J 4 bases; nucleotides not matched to a gene: 2. CDR3 sequence: CASSYSGTGGYEQYF. The CDR3 nucleotides read TGTGCCAGCAGTTACTCCGGGACAGGGGGTTACGAGCAGTACTTC.

This clone was recorded once. The CDR3 region has the DNA TGCGCCAGCAGCACGACTAGCGGGATCTACAATGAGCAGTTCTTC. Translation: CASSTTSGIYNEQFF. The genes are TRBV5-1 and TRBJ2-1; 11 bases map to TRBD2. Germline CDR1 reads SGHRS; CDR2 reads YFSETQ. This CDR3 comprises 15 residues. The J segment lost 3 bases and the V segment lost 4 bases, leaving 3 bases of the junction unmatched.

The chain links TRBV18 to TRBJ1-3, with no clear D. The V and J ends lost 0 bases and 0 bases respectively, with 6 bases between them. The CDR3 has 15 amino acids. Germline loops: CDR1 KGHSH, CDR2 LQKENI. The CDR3 nucleotides are TGTGCCAGCTCACCACCTGCCGGCTCTGGAAACACCATATATTTT. Protein product: CASSPPAGSGNTIYF.

The chain recombines TRBV9 with TRBJ2-3, with TRBD2 matching 13 bases. The CDR3 runs 16 residues. Per germline, CDR1 SGDLS and CDR2 YYNGEE. V trimming: 3 bases; J trimming: 4 bases; junction bases outside the gene matches: 5. This CDR3 is CASSARLAGGPDTQYF. The CDR3 DNA sequence: TGTGCCAGCAGCGCTAGACTAGCGGGAGGCCCAGATACGCAGTATTTT.

The V call is TRBV12-2, the J call TRBJ2-7; the table's D call, TRBD1, was not checked against the DNA. TRBV12-2 is given as a pseudogene. This CDR3 is built from 17 residues. CDR3 in amino acids: CASRLDRVSLPPYEQYF. CDR3 sequence (DNA): TGTGCAAGTCGCTTAGACAGGGTGTCCCTTCCCCCCTACGAGCAGTACTTC.

The rearrangement uses TRBV27 and TRBJ2-3, with 9 bases fitting TRBD2. This CDR3 contains 17 residues. CDR1 and CDR2 from the germline V gene are MNHEY and SMNVEV (reference sequence). The junction had 9 bases not matched to a gene; V was cut back by 2 bases and J by 3 bases. Here the CDR3 reads CASSLGYAGGATDTQYF. CDR3 DNA: TGTGCCAGCAGTTTAGGGTACGCGGGAGGGGCGACAGATACGCAGTATTTT.

The chain carries TRBV27 and TRBJ2-7; a possible D gene is TRBD2 (6 bases). The germline V gene encodes CDR1 MNHEY and CDR2 SMNVEV (reference sequence). CDR3 length equals 15 residues. The V gene lost 3 bases and the J gene lost 4 bases, with 16 bases spanning the gap. CDR3 sequence: CASSLGGLGRYEQYF. The CDR3 DNA follows: TGTGCCAGCAGTTTGGGGGGATTGGGTAGGTACGAGCAGTACTTC.

The chain employs TRBV19 and TRBJ2-4; a weak D match, TRBD2 (5 bases). CDR3 size: 15 residues. The germline V gene has CDR1 LNHDA and CDR2 SQIVND (reference sequence). The V end was cut by 4 bases, the J end by 0 bases, with 10 bases between. As DNA, the CDR3 is TGTGCCAGTAGTACCCGGGGAGTAGCCAAAAACATTCAGTACTTC. Translation: CASSTRGVAKNIQYF. Together with reference TRBV19 and TRBJ2-4, the CDR3 gives the full variable domain: DGGITQSPKYLFRKEGQNVTLSCEQNLNHDAMYWYRQDPGQGLRLIYYSQIVNDFQKGDIAEGYSVSREKKESFPLTVTSAQKNPTAFYLCASSTRGVAKNIQYFGAGTRLSVL.

V usage is TRBV7-8 and J usage is TRBJ2-5; TRBD2 aligns across 12 bases. In germline, CDR1 is SGHVS, CDR2 FQNEAQ. The CDR3 has 17 amino acids. J lost 1 base, V lost 7 bases, and 10 bases had no gene match. The CDR3: CASIQRRLAGAQETQYF. The CDR3 DNA is TGTGCCAGCATCCAAAGGCGACTAGCGGGAGCCCAAGAGACCCAGTACTTC.

V usage is TRBV30 and J usage is TRBJ1-1; 7 bases match TRBD1. V lost 2 bases, J lost 1 base, and 7 bases stayed unmatched. Germline V gene sequence: CDR1 GTSNPN, CDR2 SVGIG (reference sequence). This CDR3 contains 15 residues. The chain's CDR3 is CAWSRQGGPNTEAFF. The DNA for the CDR3 is TGTGCCTGGAGTCGACAGGGTGGACCGAACACTGAAGCTTTCTTT.

The chain uses TRBV18 and TRBJ2-7, with D unresolved. The CDR3 runs 12 residues. Germline assignment: CDR1 KGHSH and CDR2 LQKENI. The ends were cut back, 7 bases at V and 4 bases at J, with 11 bases in the middle. The CDR3, as DNA: TGTGCCAGCTTCCCCCCGGGTTACGAGCAGTACTTC. Its protein product is CASFPPGYEQYF.